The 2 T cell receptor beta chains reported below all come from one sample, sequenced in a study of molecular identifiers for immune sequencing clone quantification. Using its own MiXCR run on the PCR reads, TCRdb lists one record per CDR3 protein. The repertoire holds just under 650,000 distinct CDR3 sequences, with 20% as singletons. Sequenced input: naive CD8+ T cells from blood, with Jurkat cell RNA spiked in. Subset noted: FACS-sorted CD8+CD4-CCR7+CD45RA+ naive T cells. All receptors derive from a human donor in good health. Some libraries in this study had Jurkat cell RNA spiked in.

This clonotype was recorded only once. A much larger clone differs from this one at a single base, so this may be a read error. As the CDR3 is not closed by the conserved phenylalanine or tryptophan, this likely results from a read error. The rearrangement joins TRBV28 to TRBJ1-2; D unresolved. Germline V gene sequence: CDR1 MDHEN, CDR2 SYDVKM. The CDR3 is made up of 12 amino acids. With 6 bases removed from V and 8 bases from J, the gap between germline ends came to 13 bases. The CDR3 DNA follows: TGTGCCAGCAGCCCTCTGTATCTGGGCTACACCATC. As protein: CASSPLYLGYTI.

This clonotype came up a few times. The CDR3 spells CASSGQEETQYF. The CDR3 DNA follows: TGTGCCAGTAGCGGGCAGGAAGAGACCCAGTACTTC. This chain uses TRBV19 with TRBJ2-5, with D unresolved. The CDR3 extends over 12 amino acids. Trimming left V 6 bases short and J 3 bases short, with 8 bases between. Per the germline V gene, CDR1 is LNHDA and CDR2 is SQIVND (reference sequence).